Sequencing of this TCR beta chain was carried out in a study of blood T cell repertoires in COVID-19. On the study more broadly: The study drew acute and convalescent COVID-19 samples from the United States, Italy and Spain. T cells, B-cell-depleted T cells, or PBMCs supplied cDNA or gDNA.

Germline loops: CDR1 LNHNV, CDR2 YYDKDF (reference sequence). The CDR3 contains 17 residues. V was clipped by 2 bases and J by 3 bases; unmatched bases: 8. As processed by the authors: Reference gene primer amplification in the assay estimated nucleated cell counts. Here immunoSEQ multiplex PCR was the method, and the copy in TCRdb shows in-frame clones only, minus some. V and J calls and clone size are given by that table; D and trimming were obtained from the DNA. Of around 150,000 clones in the sample, 86% are singletons; the top ten hold 0.99%. The sequence was collected from a man aged 18 to 30 with acute or convalescent COVID-19. The specimen was peripheral blood. The chain uses TRBV15 and TRBJ2-5, with 11 bases that match TRBD2. CDR3 bases: TGTGCCACCAGCAGACTATCTAGCGGGGGGCCTGAAGAGACCCAGTACTTC. Translation gives CATSRLSSGGPEETQYF.